The 29 T cell receptor beta chains listed next were all sequenced from one sample in a study of OX40 agonist ivuxolimab in advanced cancers. Using immunoSEQ multiplex PCR, the repertoire was profiled, and TCRdb retains in-frame clones only, with some absent. The sample includes about 75,000 clones, about 92% seen only once; the top ten take over 0.3%. This specimen consisted of CD4+ or CD8+ T cells sorted from blood, obtained in a trial of the OX40 agonist ivuxolimab. Receptor source: an adult with an advanced solid tumor such as melanoma, head and neck, liver or kidney cancer.

The chain uses TRBV30 and TRBJ2-1, with 8 bases fitting TRBD2. The CDR3 covers 13 residues. After removal of 5 bases from V and 8 bases from J, the junction contained 8 bases not matched to a gene. CDR1 and CDR2 (germline): GTSNPN, SVGIG (reference sequence). CDR3 protein: CAWEGLGGYEQFF. CDR3 bases: TGTGCCTGGGAGGGACTAGGTGGTTATGAGCAGTTCTTC.

The chain is built from TRBV28 and TRBJ1-2, with a weak D call TRBD1 (6 bases). V gave up 2 bases and J gave up 5 bases, with 6 bases separating them. CDR1 MDHEN and CDR2 SYDVKM come from the germline V gene. The CDR3 is 12 residues long. The CDR3 region is CASSLQGYGYTF. CDR3 nucleotide sequence: TGTGCCAGCAGTTTACAGGGGTATGGCTACACCTTC.

The gene calls are TRBV5-1 and TRBJ2-1; 10 positions match TRBD2. V dropped 2 bases and J dropped 9; count of bases not matched to a gene: 8. Germline V gene lookup returns CDR1 SGHRS and CDR2 YFSETQ. There are 15 residues in the CDR3. The CDR3 DNA reads as TGCGCCAGCAGCTTTCTAGCGGGAGACCCAGGTGAGCAGTTCTTC. Protein sequence: CASSFLAGDPGEQFF.

This sequence joins TRBV11-2 and TRBJ1-2, with a weak D call TRBD1 (5 bases). The CDR3 length is 13 residues. The V end was cut by 5 bases, the J end by 3 bases, with 10 bases between. Germline V gene data show CDR1 as SGHAT and CDR2 as FQNNGV. CDR3 DNA sequence: TGTGCCAGCAGCGCCTGGGGGGACTATGGCTACACCTTC. This gives the protein CASSAWGDYGYTF.

V usage is TRBV18 and J usage is TRBJ1-3; D is undetermined. Germline V gene sequence: CDR1 KGHSH, CDR2 LQKENI. The length of the CDR3 is 14 residues. Trimming left V 4 bases short and J 4 bases short, with 11 bases between. Here the CDR3 DNA reads TGTGCCAGCTCACGCGAGCCTTCAGGAAACACCATATATTTT. This codes for CASSREPSGNTIYF. Full variable domain (outside the CDR3, taken from reference TRBV18 and TRBJ1-3): NAGVMQNPRHLVRRRGQEARLRCSPMKGHSHVYWYRQLPEEGLKFMVYLQKENIIDESGMPKERFSAEFPKEGPSILRIQQVVRGDSAAYFCASSREPSGNTIYFGEGSWLTVV.

The genes are TRBV7-9 and TRBJ1-2; the D gene is possibly TRBD1 (6 bases). The CDR3 consists of 15 residues. Germline lookup yields CDR1 SEHNR and CDR2 FQNEAQ (reference sequence). Trimming took 5 bases from V and 7 from J, leaving 20 bases between them. CDR3 sequence: CASSKTGNGARGYTF. DNA for the CDR3: TGTGCCAGCAGCAAAACAGGGAACGGAGCGCGTGGCTACACCTTC.

V gene TRBV29-1 combines with J gene TRBJ2-5; D gene uncertain. The DNA end favors TRBJ2-7, so the J call may be wrong. Germline V gene data show CDR1 as SQVTM and CDR2 as ANQGSEA. The CDR3 totals 12 residues. CDR3 sequence reads: CSVGSSSYEQYF. Here the CDR3 DNA reads TGCAGCGTTGGGTCCTCCTCCTACGAGCAGTACTTC.

The chain carries TRBV11-2 and TRBJ2-7; no clear D. The germline V gene has CDR1 SGHAT and CDR2 FQNNGV. V lost 1 base and J lost 5, with 12 bases in between. The CDR3 is made up of 14 amino acids. DNA for the CDR3: TGTGCCAGCAGCTTAGGCGTACAGAACAACGAGCAGTACTTC. Translation gives CASSLGVQNNEQYF.

The J gene is TRBJ1-2, the V gene TRBV25-1; D perhaps matches TRBD1 (5 bases). There are 14 residues in the CDR3. Trimming cost V 1 base and J 3 bases, with 9 bases left between them. CDR1 and CDR2 (germline): MGHDK, SYGVNS. The CDR3: CASSESGTDYGYTF. In nucleotides, the CDR3 is TGTGCCAGCAGTGAATCCGGGACCGACTATGGCTACACCTTC.

The CDR3 sequence: CASSPQGETQYF. The CDR3 DNA sequence: TGTGCCAGCAGTCCACAGGGGGAGACCCAGTACTTC. The gene calls are TRBV28 and TRBJ2-5, with 7 bases fitting TRBD1. The CDR3 is 12 residues long. The trim removed 5 bases at V and 5 bases at J, leaving 2 bases unmatched. CDR1 MDHEN and CDR2 SYDVKM come from the germline V gene.

The chain has TRBV30 and TRBJ2-2; D tentatively reads TRBD1 or TRBD2 (5 bases each). CDR1 and CDR2 (germline): GTSNPN, SVGIG (reference sequence). V lost 4 bases and J lost 7, with 10 bases in between. The CDR3 has 12 residues. The CDR3 nucleotides read TGTGCCTGGAACCATGGGGGCGGGGAGCTGTTTTTT. Translation: CAWNHGGGELFF.

This clone was detected only once. This rearrangement joins TRBV6-1 to TRBJ2-7; no clear D. This CDR3 is 12 amino acids long. CDR1 and CDR2 (germline): MNHNS, SASEGT. Trimming shortened V by 6 bases and J by 3 bases, and 9 bases separated the two germline ends. CDR3 DNA sequence: TGTGCCAGCAGAGGACGGTACTACGAGCAGTACTTC. This codes for CASRGRYYEQYF.

Written as DNA, the CDR3 is TGTGCCAGCTCACCACTGACTAGCGGGAATGAGCAGTTCTTC. Its protein is CASSPLTSGNEQFF. The chain combines TRBV18 with TRBJ2-1; 10 bases are a match to TRBD2. The CDR3 runs 14 residues. Germline V gene lookup returns CDR1 KGHSH and CDR2 LQKENI. V gave up 1 base and J gave up 7 bases; unmatched junction bases: 1. The variable domain in full, completed from reference TRBV18 and TRBJ2-1, reads NAGVMQNPRHLVRRRGQEARLRCSPMKGHSHVYWYRQLPEEGLKFMVYLQKENIIDESGMPKERFSAEFPKEGPSILRIQQVVRGDSAAYFCASSPLTSGNEQFFGPGTRLTVL.

This chain links TRBV27 with TRBJ2-3; perhaps TRBD2 as D (6 bases). V was pared by 6 bases and J by 0 bases, with 16 bases between. This CDR3 region has 16 residues. Germline loops: CDR1 MNHEY, CDR2 SMNVEV (reference sequence). In nucleotides, the CDR3 is TGTGCCAGCAGCCCCTCACTAGCAGCCAGCACAGATACGCAGTATTTT. Translating gives CASSPSLAASTDTQYF.

This clone was detected only a few times. The chain joins TRBV7-2 to TRBJ2-1; weak D call: TRBD1 (5 bases). Germline V gene sequence: CDR1 SGHTA, CDR2 FQGNSA. This CDR3 is 13 amino acids long. Trimming took 3 bases from V and 4 from J, leaving 7 bases between them. CDR3 nucleotide sequence: TGTGCCAGCAGCTTTGACAGTTACAATGAGCAGTTCTTC. It encodes CASSFDSYNEQFF.

Only one count was recorded for this clone. This chain joins TRBV2 and TRBJ2-1, with D maybe TRBD2 (6 bases). The germline V and J ends were trimmed by 2 bases and 2 bases, with 10 bases remaining between them. From germline, CDR1 is SNHLY and CDR2 FYNNEI. This CDR3 has 15 amino acids. The CDR3 DNA sequence: TGTGCCAGCAGTGAACGGGGGAGTACCTACAATGAGCAGTTCTTC. Amino acids: CASSERGSTYNEQFF.

The chain combines TRBV11-2 with TRBJ1-5; D is uncertain. V was pared by 1 base and J by 3 bases, with 7 bases between. Germline V CDR1 and CDR2: SGHAT, FQNNGV. This CDR3 has 14 residues. CDR3 nucleotide sequence: TGTGCCAGCAGCTTAGGGGTAGACAATCAGCCCCAGCATTTT. Residues: CASSLGVDNQPQHF.

The rearrangement links TRBV7-2 to TRBJ2-1; the match to TRBD2 covers 10 bases. CDR1 is SGHTA, CDR2 FQGNSA, per germline. There are 15 residues in the CDR3. The trim removed 5 bases at V and 3 bases at J, leaving 4 bases unmatched. CDR3 sequence (DNA): TGTGCCAGCAGCACTAGCGGGATGATCTACAATGAGCAGTTCTTC. Translated, it gives CASSTSGMIYNEQFF.

J is TRBJ2-1 and V is TRBV4-3; no firm D call. With 1 base removed from V and 4 bases from J, the gap between germline ends came to 8 bases. Germline V lookup: CDR1 LGHNA, CDR2 YSLEER. The CDR3 totals 14 residues. The CDR3 protein is CASSQGAGYNEQFF. The CDR3 nucleotides read TGCGCCAGCAGCCAAGGCGCCGGTTACAATGAGCAGTTCTTC.

This CDR3 is CASSLVTKEETQYF. The CDR3 DNA reads TGTGCCAGCAGCTTGGTGACTAAGGAAGAGACCCAGTACTTC. The chain links TRBV5-4 to TRBJ2-5; the D gene is possibly TRBD2 (5 bases). In germline, CDR1 is SGHNT, CDR2 YYREEE (reference sequence). This CDR3 region has 14 residues. Deletions cut 0 bases from V and 3 bases from J, with 9 bases between. The complete variable domain, with remaining parts taken from reference TRBV5-4 and TRBJ2-5, reads ETGVTQSPTHLIKTRGQQVTLRCSSQSGHNTVSWYQQALGQGPQFIFQYYREEENGRGNFPPRFSGLQFPNYSSELNVNALELDDSALYLCASSLVTKEETQYFGPGTRLLVL.

The genes are TRBV4-1 and TRBJ2-3; no clear D. Germline loops: CDR1 MGHRA, CDR2 YSYEKL. V was clipped by 3 bases and J by 1 base, with 5 bases between them. The CDR3 spans 13 residues. The CDR3 loop is CASSHVGTDTQYF. The CDR3 DNA reads TGCGCCAGCAGCCATGTAGGCACAGATACGCAGTATTTT.

J is TRBJ1-6 and V is TRBV10-3; 7 bases are shared with TRBD1. V was clipped by 6 bases and J by 6 bases; unmatched bases: 8. Germline V gene lookup returns CDR1 ENHRY and CDR2 SYGVKD. The CDR3 sequence is 15 residues long. The CDR3 loop reads CAIRAGTEANSPLHF. The CDR3 coding sequence is TGTGCCATCAGAGCCGGGACAGAAGCTAATTCACCCCTCCACTTT.

This rearrangement joins TRBV2 to TRBJ2-3; D remains ambiguous. This CDR3 spans 15 amino acids. The V end lost 6 bases, the J end lost 0 bases, and 13 bases lay between the germline ends. Germline CDR1 SNHLY, CDR2 FYNNEI. The CDR3 region has the DNA TGTGCCAGCAGCATGAACGGAGATAGCACAGATACGCAGTATTTT. Translation: CASSMNGDSTDTQYF.

The chain couples TRBV11-3 to TRBJ2-2; D gene unclear. V lost 3 bases and J 1 base, leaving 6 bases between the germline ends. In germline, CDR1 is SGHNT, CDR2 YENEEA. The CDR3 is 14 residues long. In DNA form, the CDR3 reads TGTGCCAGCAGCTTTCAGAAGAACACCGGGGAGCTGTTTTTT. Protein sequence: CASSFQKNTGELFF.

CDR3 protein: CASSFMGLPYEQYF. CDR3 sequence (DNA): TGTGCCAGCAGTTTTATGGGGCTCCCTTACGAGCAGTACTTC. The genes are TRBV27 and TRBJ2-7, with D perhaps TRBD1 (5 bases). Germline-derived CDR1 and CDR2 are MNHEY and SMNVEV (reference sequence). The V end lost 3 bases, the J end lost 4 bases, and 13 bases lay between the germline ends. CDR3 length: 14 residues.

The V gene is TRBV6-1, the J gene TRBJ2-7; 8 nucleotides align to TRBD2. V trimming: 8 bases; J trimming: 2 bases; junction bases outside the gene matches: 5. Germline-derived CDR1 and CDR2 are MNHNS and SASEGT. The CDR3 extends over 13 amino acids. DNA of the CDR3: TGTGCCAGCGGAAAGGGACTAGCCTACGAGCAGTACTTC. Amino acid sequence: CASGKGLAYEQYF.

The V call is TRBV19, the J call TRBJ1-2, with a possible D match to TRBD1 (5 bases). Germline assignment: CDR1 LNHDA and CDR2 SQIVND (reference sequence). This CDR3 region has 14 residues. V lost 7 bases and J 7 bases, leaving 19 bases between the germline ends. The CDR3 loop is CASTRPQGTGGYTF. For the CDR3, the DNA is TGTGCCAGTACTCGACCGCAGGGCACCGGTGGCTACACCTTC.

The chain carries TRBV28 and TRBJ2-2, with TRBD1 as a possible D gene (6 bases). The length of the CDR3 is 17 residues. Germline V gene lookup returns CDR1 MDHEN and CDR2 SYDVKM. Trimming pared 0 bases from V and 1 base from J, leaving 12 bases between. The chain's CDR3 is CASSLWGLTGNTGELFF. CDR3 coding DNA: TGTGCCAGCAGTTTATGGGGGTTGACAGGGAACACCGGGGAGCTGTTTTTT.

This sequence joins TRBV27 and TRBJ1-6; a possible D gene is TRBD1 (6 bases). Trimming shortened V by 4 bases and J by 5 bases, and 12 bases separated the two germline ends. The CDR3 runs to 15 residues. Germline V gene sequence: CDR1 MNHEY, CDR2 SMNVEV (reference sequence). The CDR3 region has the DNA TGTGCCAGCAGTTCCGTTACAGGGAATAATTCACCCCTCCACTTT. Protein: CASSSVTGNNSPLHF.